Listed below are T cell receptor beta chains from one sample, sequenced in a study of blood T cell repertoires in COVID-19. Sequenced by immunoSEQ multiplex PCR; TCRdb stores in-frame clones only, minus some. The table records some 100,000 clones, 70% to 90% of them present only once. The material sequenced was peripheral blood. All receptors derive from a human donor in a cohort sampled during active COVID-19. CDR3s include the opening cysteine and the closing phenylalanine or tryptophan. Each record gives: J gene, V gene, CDR3 protein.

TRBJ1-4,TRBV3-1/TRBV3-2,CASSQGRRGGSEKLFF
TRBJ1-2,TRBV7-9,CASSLQGSNYGYTF
TRBJ2-2,TRBV9,CASSVAAKEVTGELFF
TRBJ1-5,TRBV7-9,CASSPGGGGQPQHF
TRBJ2-1,TRBV4-1,CASSQGGPGWLPSSYNEQFF
TRBJ1-2,TRBV7-8,CASSQMSGQGHGYTF
TRBJ2-7,TRBV30,CAWSGSRSEQYF
TRBJ1-5,TRBV23-1,CASSQSSGIDQPQHF
TRBJ2-7,TRBV5-8,CASSLVRDYSATYEQYF
TRBJ1-6,TRBV12-3/TRBV12-4,CASSPQGLGPLHF
TRBJ1-6,TRBV15,CATSRVKGYNSPLHF
TRBJ2-6,TRBV2,CASNPQGRSGANVLTF
TRBJ2-1,TRBV7-9,CASSKPEGSGASGKFRFF
TRBJ2-2,TRBV5-6,CASSLKWLAGRSGELFF
TRBJ2-5,TRBV29-1,CSVDINLETQYF
TRBJ2-5,TRBV9,CASSVEGVEETQYF
TRBJ1-1,TRBV19,CASTGDRVRMNTEAFF
TRBJ2-1,TRBV12-5,CASGKADYNEQFF
TRBJ2-1,TRBV30,CAWGGTVETDEQFF
TRBJ1-2,TRBV30,CAWRARGGRANYGYTF
TRBJ1-1,TRBV19,CASSTPGGPLKAFF
TRBJ2-3,TRBV28,CASSLGGQGLDTQYF
TRBJ2-7,TRBV15,CATSMDRGSSYEQYF
TRBJ1-5,TRBV9,CASSAEEGYHQPQHF
TRBJ1-1,TRBV9,CASSLDRWDTEAFF
TRBJ1-1,TRBV5-4,CASSVQTGGEAFF
TRBJ2-1,TRBV10-3,CAISEALAGGLNEQFF
TRBJ1-5,TRBV6-2/TRBV6-3,CASSYRDSYSNQPQHF
TRBJ2-5,TRBV2,CASNGLAGETQYF
TRBJ1-1,TRBV28,CASSLGRGGGTEAFF
TRBJ1-5,TRBV28,CASSLWAGGPQEPQHF
TRBJ1-2,TRBV7-9,CASSTTTGYNYGYTF
TRBJ2-5,TRBV2,CASSARLRETQYF
TRBJ2-3,TRBV6-5,CASSYSGASRDTQYF
TRBJ2-2,TRBV2,CASSRDRGNTGELFF
TRBJ1-1,TRBV19,CASSITGVRNTEAFF
TRBJ2-1,TRBV6-5,CASRWKQGNEQFF
TRBJ2-3,TRBV5-8,CASSLGGPPDTQYF
TRBJ1-5,TRBV7-2,CASSSNRGMGQPQHF
TRBJ2-7,TRBV12-3/TRBV12-4,CASSPTGEQYF
TRBJ1-3,TRBV25-1,CASRIGGSGNTIYF
TRBJ1-6,TRBV9,CASQTRDNSPLHF
TRBJ2-6,TRBV3-1/TRBV3-2,CASSPLAGGGSGANVLTF
TRBJ2-5,TRBV6-2/TRBV6-3,CASSLPGSEKTQYF
TRBJ2-1,TRBV3-1/TRBV3-2,CASSQDISGTGPPPNEQFF
TRBJ2-2,TRBV19,CASSIFDRANTGELFF
TRBJ1-1,TRBV13,CASSFGQFHNTEAFF
TRBJ1-5,TRBV19,CASTTVYERQPQHF
TRBJ1-3,TRBV6-5,CASSYRRVAGNTIYF
TRBJ1-5,TRBV24-1,CATSDLHRSHQPQHF
TRBJ1-5,TRBV5-1,CASSLEGSLNQPQHF
TRBJ2-2,TRBV19,CASKSWGARPRGTGELFF
TRBJ1-5,TRBV28,CASGLGLGQPQHF
TRBJ1-6,TRBV5-5,CASSALAGTGKSPLHF
TRBJ2-1,TRBV5-1,CASSWPGQGMNEQFF
TRBJ1-2,TRBV7-9,CASSPRGWGGRGGYTF